Here is one TCR beta chain with its context. Its antigen is unknown. The sample is drawn from a study of T-cell memory formation after mild COVID-19. Study summary: TCR clusters mostly belonged to single donors.

Germline V gene data show CDR1 as MNHEY and CDR2 as SMNVEV (reference sequence). The length of the CDR3 is 15 residues. V trimming: 3 bases; J trimming: 5 bases; junction bases outside the gene matches: 8. Study-level results: For contracting clones, CD4+ ones sat mainly in CM and EM, CD8+ in EMRA. CD4+ bias marked clones expanding day 15 to 37, unlike balanced contracting clones. Nothing confirmed that second-wave clones peaking on day 37 were specific for SARS-CoV-2.

TCRdb re-derived calls from the 5' RACE reads in MiXCR, one entry per CDR3 protein. The sample includes 500,000 to 650,000 distinct CDR3 sequences, about 20% seen only once; the top ten take 7.5% to 9.5%. This sequence joins TRBV27 and TRBJ2-5; 8 nucleotides match TRBD2. The receptor's source is an adult woman who had mild COVID-19 (a few samples of this study predate the infection). Cell type and time point are not known. Source material: PBMCs or a T cell subset sorted from them (not recorded which). For the CDR3, the DNA is TGTGCCAGCAGTTTCGGGGGGGGAGTATGGGAGACCCAGTACTTC. It specifies CASSFGGGVWETQYF.